The clone carrying this T cell receptor beta chain was seen a few times. V was trimmed by 3 bases and J by 10 bases, leaving 10 bases between them. The germline V gene has CDR1 WSHSY and CDR2 SAAADI. The CDR3 covers 12 residues. The data derive from a study of T cells in Graves' hyperthyroidism and ophthalmopathy. The TCR beta CDR3 regions underwent amplification using RNA transcripts as the source. The TCR CDR3 first-round RT-PCR relied on the HTBI primer set. TCRdb redid the calling of the multiplex PCR reads with MiXCR, one entry per CDR3 protein. Here the sample spans a few hundred thousand distinct CDR3 sequences, 16% being singletons.

The receptor was derived from a woman aged 40 to 50 with Graves' ophthalmopathy. The gene calls are TRBV10-2 and TRBJ2-1; a weak D match, TRBD2 (6 bases). Sequenced input: blood. CDR3 loop: CASSELGGEQFF. CDR3 nucleotides: TGCGCCAGCAGTGAATTGGGGGGAGAGCAGTTCTTC.